The rows below give T cell receptor beta chains drawn from one sample of a study of blood T cells in healthy people across ages. TCRdb re-called the 5' RACE reads with MiXCR, one entry per CDR3 protein. Among over 950,000 distinct CDR3 sequences listed, roughly 51% were seen once. The sequenced sample was blood. The origin of the receptors is a woman aged 55-69 years in good health. Both conserved end residues are part of each CDR3. A D gene is named only where the DNA matches it firmly. Not every row has a clone size; where given, it reads once, few, many or a size class.

>.|TRBJ2-1|TRBV11-2|TRBD1
CASSTGTGGFDEQFF
TGTGCCAGCAGTACCGGGACAGGGGGCTTCGATGAGCAGTTCTTT
>.|TRBJ2-3|TRBV3-1|TRBD2
CASSQDLSSGRTDTQYF
TGTGCCAGCAGCCAAGATCTCTCTAGCGGGCGCACAGATACGCAGTATTTT
>once|TRBJ1-1|TRBV9|.
CASSVLTGNTEAFF
TGTGCCAGCAGCGTTCTGACAGGAAACACTGAAGCTTTCTTT
>.|TRBJ1-2|TRBV29-1|.
CSVGEGGYGYTF
TGCAGCGTTGGAGAGGGGGGCTATGGCTACACCTTC
>few|TRBJ2-7|TRBV6-5|.
CASNQGPSDVHEQYF
TGTGCCAGCAACCAGGGACCGAGTGACGTCCACGAGCAGTACTTC
>.|TRBJ2-2|TRBV4-3|.
CASSQVGASGELFF
TGCGCCAGCAGCCAAGTGGGTGCTAGCGGGGAGCTGTTTTTT
>few|TRBJ2-1|TRBV4-3|.
CASSQEGQPYNEQFF
TGCGCCAGCAGCCAAGAAGGACAGCCGTACAATGAGCAGTTCTTC
>once|TRBJ2-5|TRBV4-2|TRBD2
CASSQGTSGRVETQYF
TGTGCCAGCAGCCAAGGGACTAGCGGGAGGGTGGAGACCCAGTACTTC
>.|TRBJ2-1|TRBV20-1|.
CSARDVEQFF
TGCAGTGCTAGAGATGTTGAGCAGTTCTTC
>many|TRBJ2-3|TRBV25-1|.
CASSPHSDTQYF
TGTGCCAGCAGTCCTCATTCAGATACGCAGTATTTT
>.|TRBJ2-1|TRBV20-1|.
CSASWAGSPYNEQFF
TGCAGTGCTAGTTGGGCGGGGAGCCCCTACAATGAGCAGTTCTTC
>few|TRBJ2-7|TRBV7-2|.
CASALSRSYEQYF
TGTGCCAGCGCTCTATCTAGGAGCTACGAGCAGTACTTC
>.|TRBJ2-5|TRBV6-1|.
CASSGQSQETQYF
TGTGCCAGCAGTGGACAGAGCCAAGAGACCCAGTACTTC
>.|TRBJ2-4|TRBV3-1|.
CASSRPEAVVVKYF
TGTGCCAGCAGCCGCCCGGAGGCAGTCGTGGTTAAGTACTTC
>.|TRBJ2-5|TRBV7-2|.
CASSLTSGGYQETLYF
TGTGCCAGCAGCCTTACGTCTGGGGGTTATCAAGAGACCCTGTACTTC
>.|TRBJ2-7|TRBV6-5|.
CASSWHSGSQRYEQYF
TGTGCCAGCAGCTGGCATTCCGGGTCACAACGCTACGAGCAGTACTTC
>few|TRBJ2-5|TRBV20-1|TRBD2
CSVRAGGPREQYF
TGCAGTGTACGAGCGGGAGGGCCCCGGGAGCAGTACTTC
>few|TRBJ2-5|TRBV28|TRBD2
CASSLLAGREFGPETQYF
TGTGCCAGCAGTTTACTAGCGGGGAGGGAGTTTGGGCCAGAGACCCAGTACTTC
>few|TRBJ1-2|TRBV29-1|.
CSVEPNRGYTF
TGCAGCGTTGAACCAAACCGTGGCTACACCTTC
>few|TRBJ2-4|TRBV20-1|.
CSAPPPVTKNIQYF
TGCAGTGCCCCACCCCCAGTGACCAAAAACATTCAGTACTTC
>many|TRBJ1-2|TRBV3-1|TRBD1
CASSQGQGNYGYTF
TGTGCCAGCAGCCAGGGACAGGGTAACTATGGCTACACCTTC
>few|TRBJ2-7|TRBV25-1|.
CASSEFGNYEQYF
TGTGCCAGCAGTGAATTCGGGAACTACGAGCAGTACTTC
>.|TRBJ2-1|TRBV5-1|.
CASSDPVRNEQFF
TGCGCCAGCAGCGACCCCGTGAGGAATGAGCAGTTCTTC
>few|TRBJ2-3|TRBV2|TRBD2
CATAMLAAHTQYF
TGTGCCACCGCCATGCTAGCGGCACATACGCAGTATTTT
>.|TRBJ2-7|TRBV2|.
CASTLGPQGSSYEQYF
TGTGCCAGCACCCTGGGCCCACAGGGCTCCTCCTACGAGCAGTACTTC
>few|TRBJ2-1|TRBV7-2|.
CASSFSQSSYNEQFF
TGTGCCAGCAGCTTTTCCCAGAGCTCCTACAATGAGCAGTTCTTC
>.|TRBJ2-7|TRBV10-2|TRBD2
CASRALAGAYEQYF
TGCGCCAGCAGAGCTCTAGCGGGAGCCTACGAGCAGTACTTC
>.|TRBJ2-3|TRBV27|.
CASRSRSTDTQYF
TGTGCCAGCCGATCGAGATCCACAGATACGCAGTATTTT
>.|TRBJ2-1|TRBV5-4|TRBD2
CASSRGGSGSLYNEQFF
TGTGCCAGCAGCCGGGGGGGTAGCGGGAGTCTGTACAATGAGCAGTTCTTC
>.|TRBJ2-7|TRBV5-1|.
CASSLGGGFYEQYF
TGCGCCAGCAGCTTGGGTGGAGGGTTCTACGAGCAGTACTTC
>many|TRBJ1-2|TRBV5-1|.
CASSLGSKGYNGYTF
TGCGCCAGCAGCTTGGGATCCAAGGGATACAATGGCTACACCTTC
>.|TRBJ1-2|TRBV20-1|.
CSARDPRATYGYTF
TGCAGTGCTAGAGATCCCAGGGCGACTTATGGCTACACCTTC
>.|TRBJ1-2|TRBV6-6|.
CASSYIGGSDGYTF
TGTGCCAGCAGTTACATCGGGGGATCTGACGGCTACACCTTC
>.|TRBJ2-3|TRBV28|.
CASRPRGVVADTQYF
TGTGCCAGCCGTCCTCGGGGTGTTGTAGCAGACACGCAGTATTTT
>.|TRBJ2-7|TRBV27|TRBD2
CASSLWTSSYNEQYF
TGTGCCAGCAGTTTGTGGACTAGCTCCTACAATGAGCAGTACTTC
>.|TRBJ2-5|TRBV28|.
CASKTPRGGLETQYF
TGTGCCAGCAAAACACCAAGGGGCGGGCTAGAGACCCAGTACTTC
>.|TRBJ2-3|TRBV7-9|.
CASCGGISTDTQYF
TGTGCCAGCTGTGGCGGGATCAGCACAGATACGCAGTATTTT
>.|TRBJ2-1|TRBV29-1|.
CSVEDMGSGEQFF
TGCAGCGTTGAAGATATGGGCTCCGGGGAGCAGTTCTTC
>few|TRBJ2-1|TRBV18|TRBD1
CASSPTGGHEQFF
TGTGCCAGCTCACCTACAGGGGGCCATGAGCAGTTCTTC
>few|TRBJ2-7|TRBV3-1|.
CASSHPRAEGYEQYF
TGTGCCAGCAGCCATCCCCGAGCGGAGGGCTACGAGCAGTACTTC
>.|TRBJ2-3|TRBV9|TRBD2
CASSGAGGGTDTQYF
TGTGCCAGCAGCGGAGCGGGAGGAGGCACAGATACGCAGTATTTT
>.|TRBJ2-1|TRBV6-5|.
CASMKGGSSYNEQFF
TGTGCCAGCATGAAAGGAGGTTCCTCCTACAATGAGCAGTTCTTC
>.|TRBJ2-7|TRBV5-6|TRBD1
CASSLVGTAIGEQYF
TGTGCCAGCAGCTTGGTGGGGACAGCCATAGGCGAGCAGTACTTC
>.|TRBJ2-5|TRBV7-2|TRBD2
CTSSLGTGRQETQYF
TGTACCAGCAGCTTAGGTACCGGGAGGCAGGAGACCCAGTACTTC
>few|TRBJ2-3|TRBV29-1|TRBD1
CSARGTSGTDTQYF
TGCAGCGCCAGGGGGACATCGGGTACAGATACGCAGTATTTT
>.|TRBJ2-7|TRBV6-5|.
CATKDGPYHSYEQYF
TGTGCCACCAAAGACGGACCCTATCACTCCTACGAGCAGTACTTC
>few|TRBJ2-1|TRBV4-3|TRBD2
CASSQGLADRYNEQFF
TGCGCCAGCAGCCAGGGACTAGCGGACCGTTACAATGAGCAGTTCTTC
>.|TRBJ2-5|TRBV5-4|.
CASSSGTSSQETQYF
TGTGCCAGCAGCTCAGGAACTAGTAGTCAAGAGACCCAGTACTTC
>.|TRBJ2-7|TRBV21-1|.
CASIKRQGVGFEQYF
TGTGCCAGCATTAAAAGACAGGGGGTAGGCTTCGAGCAGTACTTC
>.|TRBJ2-5|TRBV18|.
CASSPREKTQYF
TGTGCCAGCTCACCCAGGGAGAAGACCCAGTACTTC
>.|TRBJ2-5|TRBV6-2/TRBV6-3|.
CASSYPSEGSETQYF
TGTGCCAGCAGTTACCCCTCGGAGGGGTCAGAGACCCAGTACTTC
>.|TRBJ2-1|TRBV5-1|TRBD1
CASSEQGEYNEQFF
TGCGCCAGCAGCGAACAGGGGGAGTACAATGAGCAGTTCTTC
>.|TRBJ2-2|TRBV29-1|TRBD1
CSVRTGVNTGELFF
TGCAGCGTTAGGACAGGAGTAAACACCGGGGAGCTGTTTTTT
>.|TRBJ2-3|TRBV7-3|TRBD2
CASSFMPGLATDTQYF
TGTGCCAGCAGCTTTATGCCGGGACTAGCTACAGATACGCAGTATTTT
>.|TRBJ2-2|TRBV15|.
CATSRTRDTNTGELFF
TGTGCCACCAGCAGAACTCGGGACACCAACACCGGGGAGCTGTTTTTT